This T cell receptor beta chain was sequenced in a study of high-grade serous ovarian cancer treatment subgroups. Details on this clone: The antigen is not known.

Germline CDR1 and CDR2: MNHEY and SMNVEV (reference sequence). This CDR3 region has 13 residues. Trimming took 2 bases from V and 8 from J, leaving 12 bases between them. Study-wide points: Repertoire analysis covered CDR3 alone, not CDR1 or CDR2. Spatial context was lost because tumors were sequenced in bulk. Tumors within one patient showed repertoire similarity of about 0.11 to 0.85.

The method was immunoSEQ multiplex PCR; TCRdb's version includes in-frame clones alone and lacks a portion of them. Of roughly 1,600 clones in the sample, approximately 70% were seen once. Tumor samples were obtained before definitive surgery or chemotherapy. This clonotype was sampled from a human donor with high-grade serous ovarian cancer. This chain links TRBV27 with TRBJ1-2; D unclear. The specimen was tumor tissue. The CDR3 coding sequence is TGTGCCAGCAGTTTAGGGCAGGCATACGGCTACACCTTC. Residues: CASSLGQAYGYTF.